This note documents a single T cell receptor (beta chain) sequence. Its specificity is unknown. Germline CDR1 MDHEN, CDR2 SYDVKM. The V and J ends lost 7 bases and 5 bases, in that order; junction bases with no gene match: 9. This CDR3 contains 14 residues. This record belongs to a study of cytomegalovirus exposure and HLA in healthy donors. Findings and limits, study-wide: The classifier was said to identify cytomegalovirus status with high specificity and sensitivity. Equally common other TCR beta chains were less clonally expanded than HLA-associated ones, a later analysis found.

The PCR ran on 60 Vbeta and 13 Jbeta primers. Measured with immunoSEQ multiplex PCR; TCRdb has only the in-frame clones, and not every one. This table has about 160,000 clones, 80% to 90% appearing once. The sequenced material came from PBMCs. This chain connects TRBV28 to TRBJ1-1; 8 bases agree with TRBD1. The sequence was collected from a man aged 18-30 years in good health and CMV-seronegative. CDR3 nucleotide sequence: TGTGCCAGCACCGGCAGGGGGCGAGGGACTGAAGCTTTCTTT. Protein product: CASTGRGRGTEAFF.